A selection of T cell receptor beta chains follows, all from one sample in a study of T cell responses to AZD1222 COVID-19 vaccine. The data were produced by immunoSEQ multiplex PCR, yet TCRdb's version contains in-frame clones alone and is incomplete. Seen here are over 95,000 clones, around 88% observed once, and the top ten hold 7.5%. The sequencing used peripheral blood, collected on day 0 of AZD1222 vaccination. These receptor sequences come from an adult in good health. The CDR3 runs from the conserved cysteine through the conserved F or W. A D gene is named only where the DNA matches it firmly. The size field is filled for only some rows; it gives once, few, many or a size class.

d_call: .; j_call: TRBJ2-7; v_call: TRBV11-3; clone_size: .; cdr3_nt: TGTGCCAGCAGCGTGGACAGCTTATCCTACGAGCAGTACTTC; cdr3_aa: CASSVDSLSYEQYF
d_call: .; j_call: TRBJ2-1; v_call: TRBV2; clone_size: .; cdr3_nt: TGTGCCAGCAATGGGCTCAGGGGCAACTGGGGCGGCTACCACAATGAGCAGTTCTTC; cdr3_aa: CASNGLRGNWGGYHNEQFF
d_call: TRBD2; j_call: TRBJ2-7; v_call: TRBV28; clone_size: .; cdr3_nt: TGTGCCAGCAGAGTAGCGGGAGAGAATGGGTACTTC; cdr3_aa: CASRVAGENGYF
d_call: .; j_call: TRBJ2-7; v_call: TRBV10-3; clone_size: .; cdr3_nt: TGTGCCATCGGAGGGCCAGGGAATACCTACGAGCAGTACTTC; cdr3_aa: CAIGGPGNTYEQYF
d_call: TRBD1; j_call: TRBJ2-7; v_call: TRBV6-5; clone_size: .; cdr3_nt: TGTGCCAGCAGCCCGGACAGGAGCTCCTACGAGCAGTACTTC; cdr3_aa: CASSPDRSSYEQYF
d_call: TRBD1; j_call: TRBJ1-2; v_call: TRBV6-5; clone_size: .; cdr3_nt: TGTGCCAGTACCCTCGCGGGACAGGTGATAGGTGGCTACACCTTC; cdr3_aa: CASTLAGQVIGGYTF
d_call: .; j_call: TRBJ2-3; v_call: TRBV2; clone_size: .; cdr3_nt: TGTGCCAGCGGGACGCAGTATTTT; cdr3_aa: CASGTQYF
d_call: .; j_call: TRBJ2-1; v_call: TRBV19; clone_size: .; cdr3_nt: TGTGCCAGTAGCCCCCAGGTGGGTAAGGGGGATACCTACAATGAGCAGTTCTTC; cdr3_aa: CASSPQVGKGDTYNEQFF
d_call: .; j_call: TRBJ2-1; v_call: TRBV14; clone_size: .; cdr3_nt: TGTGCCAGCAGCCAAGGTCAGTGGAGCTCCTACAATGAGCAGTTCTTC; cdr3_aa: CASSQGQWSSYNEQFF
d_call: .; j_call: TRBJ1-1; v_call: TRBV7-9; clone_size: few; cdr3_nt: TGTGCCAGCAGCTTGATACAGCGCGACACTGAAGCTTTCTTT; cdr3_aa: CASSLIQRDTEAFF
d_call: TRBD1; j_call: TRBJ1-1; v_call: TRBV6-5; clone_size: .; cdr3_nt: TGTGCCACCGTAGTCGGGACAGCGAACACTGAAGCTTTCTTT; cdr3_aa: CATVVGTANTEAFF
d_call: TRBD2; j_call: TRBJ2-7; v_call: TRBV7-3; clone_size: .; cdr3_nt: TGTGCCAGCAGCTTAGGAGGTAGCGGGTACGAGCAGTACTTC; cdr3_aa: CASSLGGSGYEQYF
d_call: .; j_call: TRBJ1-1; v_call: TRBV7-2; clone_size: .; cdr3_nt: TGTGCCAGCAGCTTAGCGCGTTGGCAGGGAGATCGGTACGCTGAAGCTTTCTTT; cdr3_aa: CASSLARWQGDRYAEAFF
d_call: .; j_call: TRBJ2-5; v_call: TRBV6-2/TRBV6-3; clone_size: .; cdr3_nt: TGTGCCAGCAGTTACGGTAGGCAAGAGACCCAGTACTTC; cdr3_aa: CASSYGRQETQYF
d_call: .; j_call: TRBJ1-1; v_call: TRBV7-2; clone_size: .; cdr3_nt: TGTGCCAGCAGCTACTACGGCAGCAACACTGAAGCTTTCTTT; cdr3_aa: CASSYYGSNTEAFF
d_call: .; j_call: TRBJ1-2; v_call: TRBV3-1/TRBV3-2; clone_size: few; cdr3_nt: TGTGCCAGCAGCGGGCGTGAGGGGGATGGCTACACCTTC; cdr3_aa: CASSGREGDGYTF
d_call: .; j_call: TRBJ1-2; v_call: TRBV4-2; clone_size: .; cdr3_nt: TGTGCCAGCAGCCAAGATCGGGTCATTACCACGTCCTATGGCTACACCTTC; cdr3_aa: CASSQDRVITTSYGYTF
d_call: .; j_call: TRBJ2-7; v_call: TRBV11-1; clone_size: .; cdr3_nt: TGTGCCAGCAGCTTATCCTACCTCACGCGCGAGCAGTACTTC; cdr3_aa: CASSLSYLTREQYF
d_call: .; j_call: TRBJ1-2; v_call: TRBV11-2; clone_size: .; cdr3_nt: TGTGCCAGCAGCCCAGCGGAGGGGCCGAGTGGGTATGGCTACACCTTC; cdr3_aa: CASSPAEGPSGYGYTF
d_call: .; j_call: TRBJ2-3; v_call: TRBV7-9; clone_size: .; cdr3_nt: TGTGCCAGCAGCTCGACAGGATTTGGCACAGATACGCAGTATTTT; cdr3_aa: CASSSTGFGTDTQYF
d_call: .; j_call: TRBJ1-5; v_call: TRBV19; clone_size: once; cdr3_nt: TGTGCCAGTAGTATCTCCGGCGGGGGGCAGCCCCAGCATTTT; cdr3_aa: CASSISGGGQPQHF
d_call: .; j_call: TRBJ1-1; v_call: TRBV24-1; clone_size: .; cdr3_nt: TGTGCCACCAGTGACCTACAGGGCAGGAGGAACACTGAAGCTTTCTTT; cdr3_aa: CATSDLQGRRNTEAFF
d_call: .; j_call: TRBJ1-1; v_call: TRBV18; clone_size: .; cdr3_nt: TGTGCCAGCTCACTTTATCAAACTGGGGGGATGAACACTGAAGCTTTCTTT; cdr3_aa: CASSLYQTGGMNTEAFF
d_call: .; j_call: TRBJ1-5; v_call: TRBV18; clone_size: .; cdr3_nt: TGTGCCAGCTCACCAAGCCGGGATCAGCCCCAGCATTTT; cdr3_aa: CASSPSRDQPQHF
d_call: TRBD2; j_call: TRBJ2-1; v_call: TRBV5-1; clone_size: once; cdr3_nt: TGCGCCAGCAGCTTGGAACTAGCGGACAATGAGCAGTTCTTC; cdr3_aa: CASSLELADNEQFF
d_call: .; j_call: TRBJ1-6; v_call: TRBV7-6; clone_size: .; cdr3_nt: TGTGCCAGCAGCTTCGGTTACGGGGGCGATAATTCACCCCTCCACTTT; cdr3_aa: CASSFGYGGDNSPLHF
d_call: .; j_call: TRBJ1-5; v_call: TRBV6-2/TRBV6-3; clone_size: once; cdr3_nt: TGTGCCAGCAGTTATGGGTCGGGTCAGCCCCAGCATTTT; cdr3_aa: CASSYGSGQPQHF
d_call: .; j_call: TRBJ2-7; v_call: TRBV5-1; clone_size: .; cdr3_nt: TGCGCCAGCAGCTTGGGGGGCAACTACGAGCAGTACTTC; cdr3_aa: CASSLGGNYEQYF
d_call: .; j_call: TRBJ1-5; v_call: TRBV3-1/TRBV3-2; clone_size: .; cdr3_nt: TGTGCCAGCAGCCAAGGTGCTGGGAACAATCAGCCCCAGCATTTT; cdr3_aa: CASSQGAGNNQPQHF
d_call: TRBD2; j_call: TRBJ2-5; v_call: TRBV9; clone_size: .; cdr3_nt: TGTGCCAGCAGCGTATCCGGGGGGTCTAAAGAGACCCAGTACTTC; cdr3_aa: CASSVSGGSKETQYF
d_call: .; j_call: TRBJ2-3; v_call: TRBV12-3/TRBV12-4; clone_size: .; cdr3_nt: TGTGCCAGCACCTTTGGGGGCACAGATACGCAGTATTTT; cdr3_aa: CASTFGGTDTQYF
d_call: .; j_call: TRBJ1-1; v_call: TRBV6-2/TRBV6-3; clone_size: .; cdr3_nt: TGTGCCAGCAGTTCACAGGGGAACACTGAAGCTTTCTTT; cdr3_aa: CASSSQGNTEAFF
d_call: TRBD2; j_call: TRBJ2-7; v_call: TRBV2; clone_size: .; cdr3_nt: TGTGCCAGCGGGGGGGACGGGACCTACGAGCAGTACTTC; cdr3_aa: CASGGDGTYEQYF
d_call: .; j_call: TRBJ1-4; v_call: TRBV19; clone_size: .; cdr3_nt: TGTGCCAGTACCTCCGTCTGGGCAGGGTCAACTAATGAAAAACTGTTTTTT; cdr3_aa: CASTSVWAGSTNEKLFF
d_call: .; j_call: TRBJ1-1; v_call: TRBV5-1; clone_size: once; cdr3_nt: TGCGCCAGCAGCCCCGCCCCTGGGGGAACTGAAGCTTTCTTT; cdr3_aa: CASSPAPGGTEAFF
d_call: .; j_call: TRBJ1-2; v_call: TRBV7-9; clone_size: .; cdr3_nt: TGTGCCAGCAGCGGGAATGGCTACACCTTC; cdr3_aa: CASSGNGYTF
d_call: TRBD1; j_call: TRBJ2-7; v_call: TRBV3-1/TRBV3-2; clone_size: .; cdr3_nt: TGTGCCAGCAGCCAAGAGGACAGGACCTACGAGCAGTACTTC; cdr3_aa: CASSQEDRTYEQYF
d_call: .; j_call: TRBJ2-1; v_call: TRBV6-5; clone_size: .; cdr3_nt: TGTGCCAGCAGTTGGGGACGGCCAGACTACAATGAGCAGTTCTTC; cdr3_aa: CASSWGRPDYNEQFF
d_call: TRBD2; j_call: TRBJ2-7; v_call: TRBV5-4; clone_size: .; cdr3_nt: TGTGCCAGCAGCGGCCCTCTAGCGGGGACCTACGAGCAGTACTTC; cdr3_aa: CASSGPLAGTYEQYF
d_call: .; j_call: TRBJ2-7; v_call: TRBV12-3/TRBV12-4; clone_size: .; cdr3_nt: TGTGCCAGCAGTACCGGTCGAACCTACGAGCAGTACTTC; cdr3_aa: CASSTGRTYEQYF